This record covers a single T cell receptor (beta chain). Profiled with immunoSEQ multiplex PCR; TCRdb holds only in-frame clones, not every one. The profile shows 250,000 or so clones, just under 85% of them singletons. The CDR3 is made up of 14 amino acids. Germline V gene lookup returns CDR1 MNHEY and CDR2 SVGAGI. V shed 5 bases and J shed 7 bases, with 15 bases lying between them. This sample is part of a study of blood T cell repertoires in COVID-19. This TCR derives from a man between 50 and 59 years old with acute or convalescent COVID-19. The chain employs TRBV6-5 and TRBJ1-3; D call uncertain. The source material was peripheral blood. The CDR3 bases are TGTGCCAGCAGTCCCCACCGGGAGATCAACACCATATATTTT. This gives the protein CASSPHREINTIYF.